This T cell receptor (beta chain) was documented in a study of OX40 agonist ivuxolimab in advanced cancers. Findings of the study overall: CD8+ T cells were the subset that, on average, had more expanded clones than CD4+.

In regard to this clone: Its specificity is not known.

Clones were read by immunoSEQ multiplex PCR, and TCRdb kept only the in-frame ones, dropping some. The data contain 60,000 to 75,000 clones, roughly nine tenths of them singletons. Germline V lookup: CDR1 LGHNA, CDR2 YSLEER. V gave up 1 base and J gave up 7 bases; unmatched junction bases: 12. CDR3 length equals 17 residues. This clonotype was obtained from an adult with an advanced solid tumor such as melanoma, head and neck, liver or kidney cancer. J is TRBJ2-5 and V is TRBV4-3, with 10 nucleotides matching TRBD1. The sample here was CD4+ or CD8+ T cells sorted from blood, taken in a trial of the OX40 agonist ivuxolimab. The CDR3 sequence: CASSQAPRTGGRGTQYF. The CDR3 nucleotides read TGCGCCAGCAGCCAAGCCCCGAGGACAGGGGGTAGAGGGACCCAGTACTTC.